Listed below are T cell receptor beta chains from one sample, sequenced in a study of blood T cells in healthy people across ages. TCRdb processed the 5' RACE reads anew with MiXCR; each CDR3 protein has one entry. The sample lists 800,000 or so distinct CDR3 sequences, around half occurring once. Material for sequencing was blood. The source is an elderly man in good health. Each CDR3 is given with its conserved first and last residue. D genes are given only for firm matches. For some rows the clone size is stated as once, few or many, or as a class when expanded; others skip it.

TRBD1 | TRBJ2-6 | many | TRBV29-1 | TGCAGCTTTACAGGGGGCGCTGGGGCCAACGTCCTGACTTTC | CSFTGGAGANVLTF
NA | TRBJ2-7 | NA | TRBV7-9 | TGTGCCAGCAGCCCCTACCTGGCGACCCGCCCGAACAATGAGCAGTACTTC | CASSPYLATRPNNEQYF
TRBD2 | TRBJ2-3 | NA | TRBV5-1 | TGCGCCAGCAGCGCCGGGACTAGCGGGAGTTGGGATACGCAGTATTTT | CASSAGTSGSWDTQYF
NA | TRBJ1-1 | NA | TRBV5-1 | TGCGCCTGCAGCTATCCTGGGGGGAACACTGAAGCTTTCTTT | CACSYPGGNTEAFF
NA | TRBJ2-1 | NA | TRBV5-1 | TGCGCCAGCAGCTTGTCGCGCGTAGACCCCTACAATGAGCAGTTCTTC | CASSLSRVDPYNEQFF
NA | TRBJ2-3 | NA | TRBV12-3/TRBV12-4 | TGTGCCAGCAGTGGGGGCGGCGGGCGAAGCACAGATACGCAGTATTTT | CASSGGGGRSTDTQYF
NA | TRBJ1-5 | NA | TRBV21-1 | TGTGCCAGCACTTGGAGGGGAGTTCATAGCAATCAGCCCCAGCATTTT | CASTWRGVHSNQPQHF
NA | TRBJ2-7 | few | TRBV5-6 | TGTGCCAGCAGCTTCTCTTCAGGGCTGGACGAGCAGTACTTC | CASSFSSGLDEQYF
NA | TRBJ2-1 | many | TRBV12-3/TRBV12-4 | TGTGCCAGCCTCCCTAGCGAACACAATGAGCAGTTCTTC | CASLPSEHNEQFF
TRBD2 | TRBJ2-1 | NA | TRBV24-1 | TGTGCCACCAGTGATAGACTAGCGGGGCTTCAAGAGACCCAGTTCTTC | CATSDRLAGLQETQFF
NA | TRBJ2-5 | once | TRBV9 | TGTGCCAGCAGCGGCAACACGGGAGAATTAGAGACCCAGTACTTC | CASSGNTGELETQYF
NA | TRBJ2-2 | NA | TRBV6-5 | TGTGCCAGCAACAGCGCGGGCGGGGAGAACACCGGGGAGCTGTTTTTT | CASNSAGGENTGELFF
NA | TRBJ2-3 | once | TRBV11-3 | TGTGCCAGCAGCTTAGGCGTGACAGACACGGAGGGAGCGCAGTATTTT | CASSLGVTDTEGAQYF
NA | TRBJ2-6 | NA | TRBV7-3 | TGTGCCAGCAGCTCCGGACGGGGCCCGTCTGGGGCCAACGTCCTGACTTTC | CASSSGRGPSGANVLTF
NA | TRBJ2-1 | few | TRBV20-1 | TGCAGTGCTAGGGGGACAATACATCGCGAGCAGTTCTTC | CSARGTIHREQFF
NA | TRBJ2-3 | few | TRBV24-1 | TGTGCCACCGGGACTGAGAGCACAGATACGCAGTATTTT | CATGTESTDTQYF
NA | TRBJ1-5 | NA | TRBV5-7 | TGTGCCAGTAGCGGGGGGCAGGTTTGCAATCAGCCCCAGCATTTT | CASSGGQVCNQPQHF
TRBD1 | TRBJ1-1 | once | TRBV12-3/TRBV12-4 | TGTGCCAGCACCCTGGACAGGCGGAACACTGAAGCTTTCTTT | CASTLDRRNTEAFF
TRBD1 | TRBJ2-5 | NA | TRBV5-1 | TGCGCCAGCAGCTTTGGGACAGGGGGCGGTCGAGAGACCCAGTACTTC | CASSFGTGGGRETQYF
TRBD1 | TRBJ1-2 | NA | TRBV7-9 | TGTGCCAGCACGCCGGGACAGGGGATTTTAGGGTATGGCTACACCTTC | CASTPGQGILGYGYTF
NA | TRBJ2-5 | few | TRBV29-1 | TGCAGCGTTGTGGAAGGGGGGAAAGGGACCCAGTACTTC | CSVVEGGKGTQYF
NA | TRBJ1-2 | few | TRBV15 | TGTGCCACCAGCAGAGATTACCAGGTCTATGGCTACACCTTC | CATSRDYQVYGYTF
NA | TRBJ2-4 | once | TRBV7-6 | TGTGCCAGCAGCCTATCGAACGGGCTCTACGAGCGGTACTTC | CASSLSNGLYERYF
NA | TRBJ2-2 | few | TRBV7-2 | TGTGCCTCAAGATTAGGGACGGGTAGAAACACCGGGGAGCTGTTTTTT | CASRLGTGRNTGELFF
TRBD2 | TRBJ2-3 | NA | TRBV7-2 | TGTGCCAGCAGCCGTTTTCTAGCGGATTCTGGAGATACGCAGTATTTT | CASSRFLADSGDTQYF
NA | TRBJ1-1 | few | TRBV7-2 | TGTGCCAGCAGCCGTAACAGGGTTGCAGCTTTCTTT | CASSRNRVAAFF
TRBD2 | TRBJ2-3 | NA | TRBV4-2 | TGTGCCAGCAGCTCGGGGGGAGGGGCCGGGGATACGCAGTATTTT | CASSSGGGAGDTQYF
TRBD1 | TRBJ2-1 | NA | TRBV6-4 | TGTGCCGGCAGTGACCCGACAGGGGGAAATGAGCAGTTCTTC | CAGSDPTGGNEQFF
NA | TRBJ2-1 | few | TRBV12-3/TRBV12-4 | TGTGCCAGCAGTTTAGTTGTAGGGCCTCGCTACAATGAGCAGTTCTTC | CASSLVVGPRYNEQFF
NA | TRBJ2-3 | NA | TRBV10-3 | TGTGCCATCAGGTGGTCGGGCACAGATACGCAGTATTTT | CAIRWSGTDTQYF
TRBD1 | TRBJ2-7 | NA | TRBV5-1 | TGCGCCACCTCCCGGGACAGGGACTCCTACGAGCAGTACTTC | CATSRDRDSYEQYF
TRBD1 | TRBJ1-2 | NA | TRBV12-3/TRBV12-4 | TGTGCCAGCAGTCCCAATACAGGGACAGACTATGGCTACACCTTC | CASSPNTGTDYGYTF
TRBD2 | TRBJ2-3 | NA | TRBV11-3 | TGTGCCAGCAGCGCCCGGGGGAGCGGGGCAGATACGCAGTATTTT | CASSARGSGADTQYF
NA | TRBJ2-5 | NA | TRBV20-1 | TGCAGTGCTAGGAGTTCGCGGGGCCAAGAGACCCAGTACTTC | CSARSSRGQETQYF
NA | TRBJ2-1 | NA | TRBV10-3 | TGTGCCATCAGTGATCATGACTATGAGCAGTTCTTC | CAISDHDYEQFF
TRBD2 | TRBJ2-1 | NA | TRBV28 | TGTTCAGGGGGGGGACTAGCGGGAGGGCCCCATGAGCAGTTCTTC | CSGGGLAGGPHEQFF
TRBD1 | TRBJ2-4 | NA | TRBV15 | TGTGCCACCAGCAGAGCCGGGACAGAGAACATTCAGTACTTC | CATSRAGTENIQYF
NA | TRBJ2-3 | NA | TRBV27 | TGTGCCAGCAGTTTGGAGAGTGGGGCGAGGGATACGCAGTATTTT | CASSLESGARDTQYF
NA | TRBJ2-1 | many | TRBV9 | TGTGCCAGCACCCCGCTGGGCAGATACAATGAGCAGTTCTTC | CASTPLGRYNEQFF
TRBD1 | TRBJ1-1 | few | TRBV12-3/TRBV12-4 | TGTGCCAGCAGCGGCCCCGGGACAGGGGGGGTGAACACTGAAGCTTTCTTT | CASSGPGTGGVNTEAFF
TRBD2 | TRBJ2-7 | once | TRBV20-1 | TGCAGTGCTAGGCGACTAGCCACTAGCTCCTACAATGAGCAGTACTTC | CSARRLATSSYNEQYF
NA | TRBJ2-7 | many | TRBV20-1 | TGCAGTGCTAGAGGGTTGGACACACCTACGCACTACGAGCAGTACTTC | CSARGLDTPTHYEQYF
NA | TRBJ2-7 | once | TRBV12-5 | TGTGCTAGTGGTTTGGGCCAGGGGGGCACCGAGCAGTACTTC | CASGLGQGGTEQYF
TRBD2 | TRBJ2-1 | NA | TRBV6-1 | TGTGCCAGCAGTCGACGACTAGCGGGAGGACGGACCTACAATGAGCAGTTCTTC | CASSRRLAGGRTYNEQFF
NA | TRBJ2-3 | NA | TRBV7-2 | TGTGCCAGCAGTCAGAGCCGCACAGATACGCAGTATTTT | CASSQSRTDTQYF
TRBD2 | TRBJ2-1 | NA | TRBV20-1 | TGCAGTGCTGAAGGGGTAGCGGGAGATGTGGAGTTCTTC | CSAEGVAGDVEFF
NA | TRBJ2-5 | few | TRBV15 | TGTGCCACCTCTTTGCAGAGAGAGACCCAGTACTTC | CATSLQRETQYF
TRBD2 | TRBJ2-1 | few | TRBV29-1 | TGCAGCGTTGAAGTAGGAGCGGGAGTCGAGCAGTTCTTC | CSVEVGAGVEQFF
TRBD1 | TRBJ2-2 | NA | TRBV29-1 | TGCAGCGTTGTACAGGGGGCGTCCGGGGAGCTGTTTTTT | CSVVQGASGELFF
NA | TRBJ2-5 | NA | TRBV14 | TGTGCCAGCAGCCAAGATCGGGGCCCAGGGACCCAGTACTTC | CASSQDRGPGTQYF
NA | TRBJ1-2 | NA | TRBV6-6 | TGTGCCAGCAGTTCGGAGCGGATCAACTATGGCTACACCTTC | CASSSERINYGYTF
NA | TRBJ2-6 | NA | TRBV12-3/TRBV12-4 | TGTGCCAGCAGGTCTACCGGGAGCCCCTTGGCCAACGTCCTGACTTTC | CASRSTGSPLANVLTF